Below are 9 T cell receptor beta chains sequenced from a single sample in a study of HIV-infected patients and healthy controls. The repertoire came from unfractionated whole blood and reflected all unsorted peripheral T cells. Reverse transcription used around 500 ng RNA and constant-region primers for alpha and beta. Separate chain-specific third strand synthesis with multiplexing indices produced the alpha and beta libraries. TCRdb itself ran the 5' RACE reads through MiXCR, one entry per CDR3 protein. The sample carries about 7,600 distinct CDR3 sequences, about 9% recorded once. Specimen: blood, collected before antiretroviral therapy. Every receptor here comes from an adult with HIV infection.

This clonotype was seen at least ten times. The chain combines TRBV7-2 with TRBJ2-3, with TRBD1 identical over 7 bases. The CDR3 length is 15 residues. Losses at the gene ends were 0 bases for V and 0 bases for J; bases not matched to a gene: 0. CDR1 and CDR2 from the germline V gene are SGHTA and FQGNSA. The DNA of the CDR3 is TGTGCCAGCAGCTTAGCGGACAGGAGCACAGATACGCAGTATTTT. Its protein is CASSLADRSTDTQYF.

This clonotype was counted at least ten times. The chain recombines TRBV25-1 with TRBJ2-1; possibly TRBD2 for D (5 bases). Trimming pared 3 bases from V and 5 bases from J, leaving 8 bases between. Germline V gene sequence: CDR1 MGHDK, CDR2 SYGVNS. CDR3 size: 13 residues. CDR3 region: CASSDSDHNEQFF. The CDR3 DNA sequence: TGTGCCAGCAGTGATAGCGACCACAATGAGCAGTTCTTC.

This clonotype has a count of ten or more. This chain uses TRBV15 with TRBJ1-5; D ambiguous. The CDR3 has 13 residues. Germline-derived CDR1 and CDR2 are LNHNV and YYDKDF (reference sequence). The V and J ends lost 0 bases and 10 bases respectively, with 10 bases between them. In DNA form, the CDR3 reads TGTGCCACCAGCAGAGATAGCCTCCCCCCCCAGCATTTT. Encoded protein: CATSRDSLPPQHF.

This clonotype was found many times. V and J are TRBV12-3 or TRBV12-4 and TRBJ2-7; maybe TRBD2 (6 bases). The CDR3 runs to 13 residues. The V end lost 3 bases, the J end lost 7 bases, and 13 bases lay between the germline ends. CDR3 sequence (DNA): TGTGCCAGCAGTTTCGGAGGGCCTTGGGAGCAGTACTTC. As protein: CASSFGGPWEQYF.

In its sample, this clonotype ranks as medium-sized. The chain couples TRBV6-5 to TRBJ1-5; D is undetermined. V was clipped by 0 bases and J by 3 bases, with 9 bases between them. Germline CDR1 is MNHEY and CDR2 is SVGAGI. The CDR3 has 15 amino acids. The CDR3 reads CASSYSGGNNQPQHF. In DNA form, the CDR3 reads TGTGCCAGCAGTTACTCTGGCGGGAACAATCAGCCCCAGCATTTT.

This clonotype was recorded many times. J is TRBJ2-2 and V is TRBV19, with unresolved D. The CDR3 contains 13 residues. The germline gives CDR1 LNHDA, CDR2 SQIVND (reference sequence). Trimming took 6 bases from V and 4 from J, leaving 9 bases between them. CDR3 residues: CASSPTITGELFF. CDR3 nucleotides: TGTGCCAGTAGCCCTACGATCACCGGGGAGCTGTTTTTT.

This clonotype was seen many times. V usage is TRBV30 and J usage is TRBJ1-1; D ambiguous. The CDR3 loop spans 13 amino acids. Germline lookup yields CDR1 GTSNPN and CDR2 SVGIG (reference sequence). V lost 0 bases to trimming and J lost 0 bases, with 5 bases between them. The CDR3 loop is CAWSVQMNTEAFF. In DNA form, the CDR3 reads TGTGCCTGGAGTGTACAGATGAACACTGAAGCTTTCTTT.

The table lists this clonotype with many counts. This chain uses TRBV7-2 with TRBJ2-5, with TRBD2 matching 7 bases. The germline CDR1 and CDR2 sequences are SGHTA and FQGNSA. With V trimmed by 5 bases and J by 2 bases, 8 bases remained unmatched. The CDR3 loop spans 15 amino acids. The CDR3, as DNA: TGTGCCAGCAGCCGAGGGGAGGGGCGGCAAGAGACCCAGTACTTC. As protein: CASSRGEGRQETQYF.

This clonotype was found many times. The genes are TRBV12-3 or TRBV12-4 and TRBJ2-5, with 10 nucleotides matching TRBD1. CDR3 length equals 16 residues. V gave up 5 bases and J gave up 5 bases; unmatched junction bases: 11. The CDR3 nucleotides read TGTGCCAGCAGTCCAACGACAGGGGGCAGCTGGGAGACCCAGTACTTC. The encoded protein is CASSPTTGGSWETQYF.